This entry describes one T cell receptor (beta chain). Its antigen remains unknown. Via MiXCR, TCRdb re-called the reads, giving one row per CDR3 protein. The sample has some 800,000 distinct CDR3 sequences; approximately 30% are singletons. Germline V gives CDR1 LNHDA, CDR2 SQIVND (reference sequence). The V gene lost 7 bases and the J gene lost 7 bases, with 10 bases spanning the gap. The CDR3 sequence is 11 residues long. The data stem from a study of T cell repertoires in cytomegalovirus infection. Here the sequenced sample was cultured CD8+ T cells from PBMCs, taken from culture after CMV antigen stimulation. V usage is TRBV19 and J usage is TRBJ1-1, with no clear D. The source is a human donor in good health (CMV status not recorded). Some clones in this sample may be carry-over from other donors' samples. CDR3 DNA: TGTGCCAGTACCTCGAGCCTTGAAGCTTTCTTT. Protein product: CASTSSLEAFF.